This TCR beta chain is drawn from a study of PD-1 blockade in classical Hodgkin lymphoma. Overall study results and limits: There was a significant rise in CD4+ TCR diversity by C4D1, with no such rise for CD8+.

Each and every patient relapsed after autologous stem cell transplantation, and patients got differing brentuximab vedotin exposure. As to this clone: The target antigen is unknown. A junction end diverges from the germline sequence, so it may reflect a read error.

Assay: immunoSEQ multiplex PCR; the TCRdb copy retains only in-frame clones and omits some. The data contain some 38,000 clones, over 65% of them seen just once; the ten biggest clones take up roughly 15%. This specimen consisted of peripheral blood mononuclear cells (PBMCs), obtained before the second cycle of nivolumab. The sequence came from a human donor with classical Hodgkin lymphoma.

The CDR3 region has the DNA TGTGCCAGCGGCGTACCCCCCTCACAGGCCGCCAACACCGGGGAGCTGTTTTTT. It yields the protein CASGVPPSQAANTGELFF. This sequence joins TRBV9 and TRBJ2-2, with D maybe TRBD1 (5 bases). CDR3 size: 18 residues. Germline lookup yields CDR1 SGDLS and CDR2 YYNGEE.